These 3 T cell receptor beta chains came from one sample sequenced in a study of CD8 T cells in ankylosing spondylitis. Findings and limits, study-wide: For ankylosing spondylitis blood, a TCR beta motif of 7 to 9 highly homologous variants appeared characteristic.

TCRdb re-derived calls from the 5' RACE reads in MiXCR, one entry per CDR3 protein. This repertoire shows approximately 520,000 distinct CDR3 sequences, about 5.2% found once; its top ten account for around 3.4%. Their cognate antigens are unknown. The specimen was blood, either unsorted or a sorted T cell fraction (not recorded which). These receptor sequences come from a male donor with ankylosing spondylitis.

Here the CDR3 reads CASSRWASGGKETQYF. DNA for the CDR3: TGCGCCAGCAGCCGGTGGGCTAGCGGGGGAAAAGAGACCCAGTACTTC. The chain joins TRBV5-1 to TRBJ2-5, with 10 bases fitting TRBD2. The CDR3 runs to 16 residues. Germline V CDR1 and CDR2: SGHRS, YFSETQ. V was pared by 4 bases and J by 3 bases, with 9 bases of the junction left unmatched.

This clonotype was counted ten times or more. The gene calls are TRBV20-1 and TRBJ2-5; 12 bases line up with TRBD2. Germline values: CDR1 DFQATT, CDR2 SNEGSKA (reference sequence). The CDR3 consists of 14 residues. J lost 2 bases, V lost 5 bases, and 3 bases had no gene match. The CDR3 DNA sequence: TGCAGTGCTCTAGCGGGGGGGCGGCAAGAGACCCAGTACTTC. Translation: CSALAGGRQETQYF.

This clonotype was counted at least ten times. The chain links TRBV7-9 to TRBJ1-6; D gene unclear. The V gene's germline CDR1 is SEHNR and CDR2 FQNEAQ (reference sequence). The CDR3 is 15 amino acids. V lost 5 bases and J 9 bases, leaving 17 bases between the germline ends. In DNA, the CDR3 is TGTGCCAGCAGCCGGGGTACAGCCGCGGGTTCACCCCTCCACTTT. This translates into CASSRGTAAGSPLHF.